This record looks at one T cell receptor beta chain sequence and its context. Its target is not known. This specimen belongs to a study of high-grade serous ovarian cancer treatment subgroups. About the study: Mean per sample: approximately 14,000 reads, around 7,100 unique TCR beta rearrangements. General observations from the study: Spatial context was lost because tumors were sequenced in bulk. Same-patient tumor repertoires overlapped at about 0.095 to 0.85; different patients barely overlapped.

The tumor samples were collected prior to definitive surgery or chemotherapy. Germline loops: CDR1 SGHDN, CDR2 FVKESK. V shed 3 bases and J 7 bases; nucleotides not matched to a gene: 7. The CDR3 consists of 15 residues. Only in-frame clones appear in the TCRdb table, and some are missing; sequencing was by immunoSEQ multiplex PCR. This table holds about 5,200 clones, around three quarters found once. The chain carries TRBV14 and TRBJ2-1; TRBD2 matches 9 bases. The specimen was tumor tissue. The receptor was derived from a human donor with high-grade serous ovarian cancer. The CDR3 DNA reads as TGTGCCAGCAGCCAGCTGGGACTAGCTAAGAATGAGCAGTTCTTC. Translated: CASSQLGLAKNEQFF.